Detailed here is one T cell receptor (beta chain). Trimming removed 4 bases from V and 7 bases from J, with 12 bases in between. Germline values: CDR1 SGHNT, CDR2 YYREEE (reference sequence). The CDR3 length is 12 residues. The library protocol tagged individual cDNA molecules with unique molecular identifiers. TCRdb reprocessed the 5' RACE reads via MiXCR and lists one record per CDR3 protein. This sample has 60,000 to 85,000 distinct CDR3 sequences, with roughly 16% found just once. These data belong to a study of early T cells in non-severe SARS-CoV-2 infection. The receptor comes from an adult who was a healthcare worker with PCR-confirmed SARS-CoV-2 infection or an uninfected control (not recorded which). Sequenced sample: whole blood. This chain links TRBV5-4 with TRBJ2-7, with D tentatively TRBD1 (6 bases). In nucleotides, the CDR3 is TGTGCCAGCAGCCCACAGGGTACGGAGCAGTACTTC. Translated: CASSPQGTEQYF. Full variable domain (outside the CDR3, taken from reference TRBV5-4 and TRBJ2-7): ETGVTQSPTHLIKTRGQQVTLRCSSQSGHNTVSWYQQALGQGPQFIFQYYREEENGRGNFPPRFSGLQFPNYSSELNVNALELDDSALYLCASSPQGTEQYFGPGTRLTVT.